What follows are 32 T cell receptor beta chains derived from one specimen sequenced in a study of shared clonotypes between healthy human individuals. Method: immunoSEQ multiplex PCR; TCRdb's copy keeps in-frame clones and lacks some. The sample records about 2.3 million clones, roughly 90% being singletons. Sequenced sample: naive CD4+ T cells from PBMCs. Subset reported: CD45RA+ positively selected. Receptors originate from a man younger than 30 in good health. Some clones in this sample may be carry-over from other donors' samples.

The chain carries TRBV15 and TRBJ2-7; possibly TRBD2 for D (6 bases). Per germline, CDR1 LNHNV and CDR2 YYDKDF (reference sequence). CDR3 length equals 16 residues. Trimming left V 0 bases short and J 0 bases short, with 12 bases between. Here the CDR3 reads CATSRDPQRASYEQYF. CDR3 DNA sequence: TGTGCCACCAGCAGAGATCCCCAGCGGGCCTCCTACGAGCAGTACTTC. The whole variable domain, remainder taken from reference TRBV15 and TRBJ2-7, is DAMVIQNPRYQVTQFGKPVTLSCSQTLNHNVMYWYQQKSSQAPKLLFHYYDKDFNNEADTPDNFQSRRPNTSFCFLDIRSPGLGDTAMYLCATSRDPQRASYEQYFGPGTRLTVT.

This sequence joins TRBV10-3 and TRBJ2-7, with 8 bases aligning to TRBD2. The CDR3 loop spans 16 amino acids. With V trimmed by 0 bases and J by 0 bases, 4 bases remained unmatched. Germline CDR1 and CDR2: ENHRY and SYGVKD. The CDR3 loop is CAISESRSGSSYEQYF. CDR3 DNA sequence: TGTGCCATCAGTGAGTCGCGAAGCGGGAGCTCCTACGAGCAGTACTTC.

The DNA of the CDR3 is TGTGCCAGTAACTTCGTCGGGGGGAAAGATACGCAGTATTTT. It specifies CASNFVGGKDTQYF. This chain connects TRBV19 to TRBJ2-3, with 7 bases that match TRBD2. CDR1 and CDR2 from the germline V gene are LNHDA and SQIVND (reference sequence). The V segment lost 7 bases and the J segment 5 bases; nucleotides outside the gene matches: 9. This CDR3 spans 14 amino acids.

The chain uses TRBV5-3 and TRBJ2-1, with TRBD2 matching over 7 bases. TRBV5-3 is identified as an open reading frame with a role that is uncertain. CDR3 size: 15 residues. Trimming cost V 6 bases and J 1 base; bases outside gene matches: 7. The CDR3 reads CARKSGVSSYNEQFF. The CDR3 DNA sequence: TGTGCCAGAAAGAGCGGGGTGTCATCCTACAATGAGCAGTTCTTC.

CDR3 DNA: TGTGCCAGCAGTCCGGGGGACAACCGGGGGGCCTATGGCTACACCTTC. Its protein product is CASSPGDNRGAYGYTF. This chain connects TRBV6-4 to TRBJ1-2, with D possibly matching TRBD1 (6 bases). This CDR3 comprises 16 residues. Per germline, CDR1 MRHNA and CDR2 SNTAGT. V was pared by 5 bases and J by 4 bases, with 20 bases between.

This clone was recorded a few times. V usage is TRBV11-2 and J usage is TRBJ1-1; 10 positions agree with TRBD1. CDR3 length: 15 amino acids. Germline values: CDR1 SGHAT, CDR2 FQNNGV. Unmatched junction bases numbered 11, after V lost 8 bases and J lost 5 bases. As DNA, the CDR3 is TGTGCCAGCCTTACTCCGAGGACAGGGGGAACTGAAGCTTTCTTT. Its translation: CASLTPRTGGTEAFF.

The chain's CDR3 is CASSSGQSYEQYF. In DNA form, the CDR3 reads TGTGCCAGCAGCTCCGGACAGTCCTACGAGCAGTACTTC. This rearrangement joins TRBV11-2 to TRBJ2-7, with TRBD1 as a possible D gene (6 bases). CDR1 is SGHAT, CDR2 FQNNGV, per germline. This CDR3 has 13 residues. V was trimmed by 4 bases and J by 1 base, leaving 8 bases between them.

CDR3 region: CASSPQGLGDTQYF. The CDR3 bases are TGTGCCAGCTCACCACAGGGATTAGGAGATACGCAGTATTTT. V is TRBV18 and J is TRBJ2-3, with D uncertain. Trimming took 1 base from V and 5 from J, leaving 10 bases between them. The germline gives CDR1 KGHSH, CDR2 LQKENI. The CDR3 contains 14 residues.

The V call is TRBV5-1, the J call TRBJ1-1; D remains ambiguous. This CDR3 region has 15 residues. V was shortened by 4 bases and J by 0 bases, with 13 bases between the two germline ends. CDR1 is SGHRS, CDR2 YFSETQ, per germline. This CDR3 is CASSPSVQLNTEAFF. The CDR3 DNA reads as TGCGCCAGCAGCCCCTCAGTCCAGCTGAACACTGAAGCTTTCTTT.

The chain couples TRBV18 to TRBJ1-3; D unclear. V lost 5 bases and J lost 0, with 14 bases in between. CDR1 is KGHSH and CDR2 is LQKENI in the germline V gene. The CDR3 has 16 residues. This CDR3 is CASSNQLPNSGNTIYF. The CDR3 region has the DNA TGTGCCAGCTCAAACCAACTCCCTAACTCTGGAAACACCATATATTTT. The complete variable domain, with remaining parts taken from reference TRBV18 and TRBJ1-3, reads NAGVMQNPRHLVRRRGQEARLRCSPMKGHSHVYWYRQLPEEGLKFMVYLQKENIIDESGMPKERFSAEFPKEGPSILRIQQVVRGDSAAYFCASSNQLPNSGNTIYFGEGSWLTVV.

This clone was seen only a few times. This chain joins TRBV2 and TRBJ1-1; D perhaps matches TRBD1 (5 bases). CDR1 is SNHLY and CDR2 is FYNNEI in the germline V gene. Trimming took 1 base from V and 9 from J, leaving 6 bases between them. This CDR3 spans 11 amino acids. The CDR3 coding sequence is TGTGCCAGCAGTGAAGAGGGGAAAGCTTTCTTT. Protein sequence: CASSEEGKAFF.

Details on this clone: The sample carries other DNA sequences with the same CDR3. This chain links TRBV7-3 with TRBJ2-3; D is unclear. The CDR3 contains 13 residues. CDR1 and CDR2 from the germline V gene are SGHTA and FQGTGA. Trimming stripped 1 base from V and 1 base from J, with 3 bases between. The CDR3: CASSLSGTDTQYF. CDR3 nucleotide sequence: TGTGCCAGCAGCTTAAGCGGCACAGATACGCAGTATTTT.

This rearrangement joins TRBV5-5 to TRBJ1-2; possibly TRBD1 for D (6 bases). The CDR3 has 14 amino acids. Germline assignment: CDR1 SGHKS and CDR2 YYEKEE (reference sequence). Trimming removed 0 bases at V and 8 bases at J, with 14 bases between. This CDR3 is CASSLAGQGGGYTF. CDR3 in DNA: TGTGCCAGCAGCTTGGCGGGACAAGGGGGAGGCTACACCTTC.

The table lists this clone with a few counts. The chain uses TRBV6-6 and TRBJ2-5; TRBD1 matches 9 bases. V shed 4 bases, J shed 5 bases, and the junction held 8 bases outside the gene matches. The CDR3 contains 15 residues. CDR1 is MNHNY and CDR2 is SVGAGI in the germline V gene (reference sequence). The CDR3 DNA follows: TGTGCCAGCAGTTCCCCCGGGACAGGGAGGGAGACCCAGTACTTC. Its protein product is CASSSPGTGRETQYF.

The chain employs TRBV6-5 and TRBJ2-7, with 7 bases matching TRBD1. Germline-derived CDR1 and CDR2 are MNHEY and SVGAGI. This CDR3 has 15 amino acids. V dropped 4 bases and J dropped 4; count of bases not matched to a gene: 10. The CDR3 sequence is CASSWIRTGIYEQYF. The DNA for the CDR3 is TGTGCCAGCAGTTGGATCAGGACAGGAATATACGAGCAGTACTTC.

The chain is built from TRBV10-3 and TRBJ2-2; possibly TRBD2 for D (6 bases). The CDR3 is made up of 16 amino acids. V lost 0 bases and J 5 bases, leaving 13 bases between the germline ends. Germline V gene sequence: CDR1 ENHRY, CDR2 SYGVKD. In DNA form, the CDR3 reads TGTGCCATCAGTGAGTCTCAGGGAGGAGGGACCGGGGAGCTGTTTTTT. Protein product: CAISESQGGGTGELFF.

V gene TRBV29-1 combines with J gene TRBJ2-7; 13 bases agree with TRBD2. The CDR3 is 15 residues long. The J segment lost 2 bases and the V segment lost 4 bases, leaving 5 bases of the junction unmatched. Germline CDR1 reads SQVTM; CDR2 reads ANQGSEA. CDR3 in DNA: TGCAGCGTTGCGTTCGGGACTAGCGGGGCCTACGAGCAGTACTTC. It encodes CSVAFGTSGAYEQYF.

V is TRBV5-4 and J is TRBJ1-3; D is perhaps TRBD1 (6 bases). V lost 4 bases, J lost 8 bases, and 13 bases lay in between. The CDR3 runs 13 residues. CDR1 and CDR2 (germline): SGHNT, YYREEE (reference sequence). CDR3 loop: CASSLLQGDTIYF. The CDR3 coding sequence is TGTGCCAGCAGCCTACTACAGGGAGACACCATATATTTT.

This clone was picked up one time. The chain recombines TRBV25-1 with TRBJ1-3; TRBD1 might be the D (6 bases). CDR1 is MGHDK, CDR2 SYGVNS, per germline. The CDR3 sequence is 13 residues long. DNA for the CDR3: TGTGCTAGTATGACAGGAAATGGAAACACCATATATTTT. Its protein product is CASMTGNGNTIYF.

In regard to this clone: A read error may account for a junction end that differs from germline. CDR3 residues: CASRFGAGLVNTEAFF. For the CDR3, the DNA is TGTGCCAGCAGGTTTGGGGCAGGCTTGGTGAATACTGAAGCTTTCTTT. The rearrangement uses TRBV7-2 and TRBJ1-1, with D tentatively TRBD1 (5 bases). The CDR3 has 16 residues. Looked up from germline, CDR1 is SGHTA and CDR2 is FQGNSA. Together with reference TRBV7-2 and TRBJ1-1, the CDR3 gives the full variable domain: GAGVSQSPSNKVTEKGKDVELRCDPISGHTALYWYRQSLGQGLEFLIYFQGNSAPDKSGLPSDRFSAERTGGSVSTLTIQRTQQEDSAVYLCASRFGAGLVNTEAFFGQGTRLTVV.

The rearrangement uses TRBV7-3 and TRBJ2-2; perhaps TRBD1 as D (6 bases). The length of the CDR3 is 15 residues. V dropped 0 bases and J dropped 10 bases, with 15 bases sitting between them. Germline V gives CDR1 SGHTA, CDR2 FQGTGA. CDR3 sequence (DNA): TGTGCCAGCAGCTTAACGGGTGGGGGCGGTCTGGAGCTGTTTTTT. Translation: CASSLTGGGGLELFF.

This clone has more than one count but fewer than ten. Other DNA variants within this sample encode the same CDR3. V is TRBV7-9 and J is TRBJ1-2, with unresolved D. The germline V gene has CDR1 SEHNR and CDR2 FQNEAQ (reference sequence). CDR3 size: 12 residues. The V end lost 3 bases, the J end lost 11 bases, and 13 bases lay between the germline ends. The CDR3 nucleotides read TGTGCCAGCAGCTTGGAAGCAGGTCCATACACCTTC. This gives the protein CASSLEAGPYTF.

This chain connects TRBV6-1 to TRBJ2-3; D is uncertain. Trimming left V 1 base short and J 4 bases short, with 9 bases between. Germline CDR1 reads MNHNS; CDR2 reads SASEGT. The CDR3 consists of 14 residues. CDR3 sequence (DNA): TGTGCCAGCAGTGAAGTAACGGGTGCAGATACGCAGTATTTT. Residues: CASSEVTGADTQYF.

This chain's CDR3 is CASSRGGSESYEQYF. The CDR3 coding sequence is TGTGCCAGCAGTAGAGGGGGGTCGGAGTCCTACGAGCAGTACTTC. The V gene is TRBV5-4, the J gene TRBJ2-7; the D gene could be TRBD1 or TRBD2 (6 bases each). Germline loops: CDR1 SGHNT, CDR2 YYREEE (reference sequence). The CDR3 covers 15 residues. Trimming cost V 5 bases and J 1 base, with 16 bases left between them.

The genes are TRBV19 and TRBJ2-3; tentatively, D is TRBD2 (6 bases). CDR1 and CDR2 (germline): LNHDA, SQIVND (reference sequence). The germline V and J ends were trimmed by 5 bases and 1 base, with 7 bases remaining between them. This CDR3 is 13 amino acids long. CDR3 nucleotide sequence: TGTGCCAGTAGTTGGAGGGGCACAGATACGCAGTATTTT. This gives the protein CASSWRGTDTQYF.

This chain connects TRBV27 to TRBJ2-7; 15 positions match TRBD2. After removal of 4 bases from V and 4 bases from J, the junction contained 2 bases not matched to a gene. CDR3 length equals 15 residues. Germline lookup yields CDR1 MNHEY and CDR2 SMNVEV (reference sequence). The CDR3 nucleotides read TGTGCCAGCAGTTCCGGGACTAGCGGGAGGTACGAGCAGTACTTC. Residues: CASSSGTSGRYEQYF.

V is TRBV6-5 and J is TRBJ1-1, with D tentatively TRBD1 (5 bases). V shed 7 bases and J shed 9 bases, with 12 bases lying between them. The CDR3 is made up of 11 amino acids. Looked up from germline, CDR1 is MNHEY and CDR2 is SVGAGI. The CDR3 bases are TGTGCCAGCACCCTTTCAGGGAAAGCTTTCTTT. Its protein product is CASTLSGKAFF.

Note on this clone: Other DNA sequences of this sample code for an identical CDR3. J is TRBJ2-1 and V is TRBV7-9; D could derive from TRBD1 or TRBD2 (5 bases each). Per germline, CDR1 SEHNR and CDR2 FQNEAQ (reference sequence). This CDR3 spans 14 amino acids. The V end was cut by 3 bases, the J end by 0 bases, with 6 bases between. CDR3 region: CASSLGTSYNEQFF. In DNA, the CDR3 is TGTGCCAGCAGCTTGGGGACCTCCTACAATGAGCAGTTCTTC.

The chain uses TRBV7-3 and TRBJ2-1, with 8 nucleotides matching TRBD2. The CDR3 extends over 17 amino acids. With 6 bases clipped from V and 2 bases from J, the junction kept 12 bases outside the gene matches. Germline V gene lookup returns CDR1 SGHTA and CDR2 FQGTGA. CDR3 region: CASSLTAGAGTYNEQFF. The CDR3 DNA reads as TGTGCCAGCAGTCTAACAGCGGGAGCAGGAACCTACAATGAGCAGTTCTTC.

This chain uses TRBV28 with TRBJ1-2; D is ambiguous. V was shortened by 3 bases and J by 2 bases, with 13 bases between the two germline ends. This CDR3 contains 15 residues. Germline CDR1 MDHEN, CDR2 SYDVKM. CDR3 sequence reads: CASSFGRAGNYGYTF. CDR3 DNA: TGTGCCAGCAGTTTCGGAAGGGCAGGAAACTATGGCTACACCTTC.

V is TRBV18 and J is TRBJ2-7; D uncertain. V was pared by 3 bases and J by 4 bases, with 16 bases between. Germline loops: CDR1 KGHSH, CDR2 LQKENI. This CDR3 is 15 amino acids long. The CDR3, as DNA: TGTGCCAGCTCACCTACGAACGGCCATCCTTACGAGCAGTACTTC. It codes for CASSPTNGHPYEQYF. The entire variable domain, with the rest obtained from reference TRBV18 and TRBJ2-7, is as follows: NAGVMQNPRHLVRRRGQEARLRCSPMKGHSHVYWYRQLPEEGLKFMVYLQKENIIDESGMPKERFSAEFPKEGPSILRIQQVVRGDSAAYFCASSPTNGHPYEQYFGPGTRLTVT.

V usage is TRBV6-4 and J usage is TRBJ1-2, with D hard to call. Per germline, CDR1 MRHNA and CDR2 SNTAGT. Trimming left V 10 bases short and J 4 bases short, with 16 bases between. The CDR3 consists of 13 residues. The CDR3 DNA follows: TGTGCCATCTTATCGGGGATTTGCTATGGCTACACCTTC. It translates to CAILSGICYGYTF.